The clone carrying this TCR beta chain has only a few counts. Germline CDR1 reads SGHRS; CDR2 reads YFSETQ. Unmatched junction bases numbered 4, after V lost 5 bases and J lost 3 bases. There are 13 residues in the CDR3. This sample was taken from a study of blood T cells in healthy people across ages. Next came a second PCR, run for about 6 to 12 cycles, which used a sample-barcoded 5' primer along with a J-beta primer mix. Each cDNA molecule was tagged by a template-switch adaptor with 12 random nucleotides. MiXCR, applied by TCRdb to the 5' RACE reads, yields one record per CDR3 protein. The data contain around 1,500,000 distinct CDR3 sequences, about 43% of them seen just once; the ten biggest clones take up 6.5% to 10%.

The source of this sequence is a woman under 30 in good health. Sequenced sample: blood. This chain joins TRBV5-1 and TRBJ1-1; 7 bases fit TRBD1. CDR3 sequence: CASRGGTDTEAFF. The CDR3, as DNA: TGCGCCAGCAGAGGCGGGACAGACACTGAAGCTTTCTTT.